The 22 T cell receptor beta chains in this list originate from one sample, sequenced in a study of blood T cell repertoires in COVID-19. Clones were sequenced by immunoSEQ multiplex PCR, and TCRdb holds only the in-frame ones, with some missing. The sample records around 220,000 clones, roughly 87% being singletons. Sequences were obtained from PBMCs or T cells enriched from blood (not recorded which). These receptors were collected from a woman in her twenties or thirties with acute COVID-19.

The chain links TRBV10-1 to TRBJ2-1; maybe TRBD1 (6 bases). Germline V gene lookup returns CDR1 WNHNN and CDR2 SYGVQD (reference sequence). The V and J ends lost 9 bases and 8 bases respectively, with 11 bases between them. The CDR3 runs to 11 residues. The CDR3 DNA reads TGCGCCAGGAGTAGGGGGTATGAGCAGTTCTTC. As protein: CARSRGYEQFF.

The chain combines TRBV15 with TRBJ2-7, with TRBD1 identical over 7 bases. The V gene end was trimmed by 0 bases and the J gene end by 3 bases; junction bases not matched to a gene: 2. In germline, CDR1 is LNHNV, CDR2 YYDKDF (reference sequence). The CDR3 has 14 amino acids. This CDR3 is CATSREGQNYEQYF. Written as DNA, the CDR3 is TGTGCCACCAGCAGAGAGGGACAGAACTACGAGCAGTACTTC.

This clone was observed a few times. This chain joins TRBV2 and TRBJ1-4; 7 bases line up with TRBD1. After removal of 6 bases from V and 6 bases from J, the junction contained 7 bases not matched to a gene. The CDR3 contains 14 residues. The germline gives CDR1 SNHLY, CDR2 FYNNEI. Here the CDR3 DNA reads TGTGCCAGCAGAAGTAAAGGGGGCGATGAAAAACTGTTTTTT. It encodes CASRSKGGDEKLFF.

This chain links TRBV4-2 with TRBJ2-5, with 8 nucleotides matching TRBD2. CDR1 is LGHNA, CDR2 YNFKEQ, per germline. Unmatched junction bases numbered 16, after V lost 4 bases and J lost 3 bases. This CDR3 spans 18 amino acids. CDR3 sequence: CASSRGAAGARVKETQYF. CDR3 DNA sequence: TGTGCCAGCAGCCGGGGGGCAGCGGGGGCCAGGGTGAAAGAGACCCAGTACTTC.

The chain couples TRBV5-3 to TRBJ1-1, with 11 bases lining up with TRBD1. TRBV5-3 has ORF status, its function being uncertain. This CDR3 comprises 15 residues. With V trimmed by 2 bases and J by 4 bases, 4 bases remained unmatched. CDR3 in amino acids: CARSLNGTGGTEAFF. In DNA, the CDR3 is TGTGCCAGAAGCTTAAACGGGACAGGGGGCACTGAAGCTTTCTTT.

This chain connects TRBV2 to TRBJ2-3; D gene unclear. CDR3 size: 14 residues. The germline V and J ends were trimmed by 4 bases and 5 bases, with 13 bases remaining between them. CDR1 is SNHLY and CDR2 is FYNNEI in the germline V gene. The CDR3 is CASSVKAVRDTQYF. For the CDR3, the DNA is TGTGCCAGCAGTGTAAAGGCGGTCCGAGATACGCAGTATTTT.

The chain uses TRBV5-1 and TRBJ2-6; weak D call: TRBD1 (5 bases). Germline assignment: CDR1 SGHRS and CDR2 YFSETQ. The CDR3 is 15 residues long. Trimming shortened V by 0 bases and J by 2 bases, and 6 bases separated the two germline ends. The CDR3 bases are TGCGCCAGCAGCTTGGAAGGGGCTGGGGCCAACGTCCTGACTTTC. Translated, it gives CASSLEGAGANVLTF.

The CDR3 sequence: CASSLYPGDEKLFF. CDR3 nucleotide sequence: TGTGCCAGCAGTTTATACCCGGGGGATGAAAAACTGTTTTTT. The chain joins TRBV28 to TRBJ1-4; weak D call: TRBD1 (5 bases). Trimming pared 1 base from V and 6 bases from J, leaving 9 bases between. The CDR3 has 14 residues. Germline V CDR1 and CDR2: MDHEN, SYDVKM.

This clone was found once. The rearrangement links TRBV9 to TRBJ2-7; D is perhaps TRBD1 (5 bases). V shed 4 bases and J shed 3 bases, with 14 bases lying between them. This CDR3 is built from 14 residues. In germline, CDR1 is SGDLS, CDR2 YYNGEE. In nucleotides, the CDR3 is TGTGCCAGCAGCCTGAGCGTCCAGGGCTACGAGCAGTACTTC. This sequence encodes CASSLSVQGYEQYF. The full variable domain, its missing parts supplied by reference TRBV9 and TRBJ2-7, is DSGVTQTPKHLITATGQRVTLRCSPRSGDLSVYWYQQSLDQGLQFLIQYYNGEERAKGNILERFSAQQFPDLHSELNLSSLELGDSALYFCASSLSVQGYEQYFGPGTRLTVT.

The CDR3 DNA reads as TGCGCCAGCAGCTTCGCCACAGGTACAAATGAGCAGTTCTTC. Protein product: CASSFATGTNEQFF. This chain connects TRBV5-1 to TRBJ2-1, with D maybe TRBD1 (5 bases). V was cut by 2 bases and J by 7 bases, with 13 bases left in between. The length of the CDR3 is 14 residues. Per the germline V gene, CDR1 is SGHRS and CDR2 is YFSETQ.

J is TRBJ2-5 and V is TRBV5-1, with D maybe TRBD1 (5 bases). V was pared by 2 bases and J by 6 bases, with 17 bases between. Germline CDR1 is SGHRS and CDR2 is YFSETQ. This CDR3 is built from 15 residues. The CDR3 spells CASSFQDTLGKTQYF. Written as DNA, the CDR3 is TGCGCCAGCAGCTTCCAGGACACCCTTGGAAAGACCCAGTACTTC.

V usage is TRBV29-1 and J usage is TRBJ1-2; D is perhaps TRBD1 (6 bases). Trimming took off 6 bases at V and 2 bases at J, with 10 bases between the two ends. The germline CDR1 and CDR2 sequences are SQVTM and ANQGSEA. This CDR3 region has 12 residues. CDR3 DNA sequence: TGCAGCGTCGCCGGACAGAACTATGGCTACACCTTC. It is translated as CSVAGQNYGYTF.

The chain has TRBV11-3 and TRBJ2-5; TRBD2 might be the D (7 bases). Trimming pared 5 bases from V and 5 bases from J, leaving 18 bases between. The germline gives CDR1 SGHNT, CDR2 YENEEA. This CDR3 comprises 15 residues. The CDR3 DNA reads as TGTGCCAGCAGCCCAGGACTAGTAGGGGGGGAGACCCAGTACTTC. Its protein product is CASSPGLVGGETQYF.

This clone was recorded once. The chain links TRBV28 to TRBJ1-4, with D perhaps TRBD1 (6 bases). V gave up 10 bases and J gave up 8 bases, with 17 bases separating them. The CDR3 length is 13 residues. The germline V gene has CDR1 MDHEN and CDR2 SYDVKM. The CDR3 protein is CATREGGREKLFF. In DNA form, the CDR3 reads TGTGCCACCCGGGAAGGGGGACGGGAAAAACTGTTTTTT. The full variable domain, with the rest looked up from reference TRBV28 and TRBJ1-4, is DVKVTQSSRYLVKRTGEKVFLECVQDMDHENMFWYRQDPGLGLRLIYFSYDVKMKEKGDIPEGYSVSREKKERFSLILESASTNQTSMYLCATREGGREKLFFGSGTQLSVL.

J is TRBJ1-1 and V is TRBV24-1; perhaps TRBD1 as D (6 bases). The CDR3 length is 14 residues. From germline, CDR1 is KGHDR and CDR2 SFDVKD. The V and J ends lost 7 bases and 4 bases respectively, with 15 bases between them. The CDR3 sequence is CATRSKGEGTEAFF. Here the CDR3 DNA reads TGTGCCACCAGGAGTAAGGGGGAGGGCACTGAAGCTTTCTTT.

The rearrangement joins TRBV2 to TRBJ2-3, with 7 bases that match TRBD1. CDR1 SNHLY and CDR2 FYNNEI come from the germline V gene. CDR3 size: 16 residues. V dropped 5 bases and J dropped 2; count of bases not matched to a gene: 10. The CDR3 nucleotides are TGTGCCAGCAGTCGAACACTTACAGGGGCCACAGATACGCAGTATTTT. Its protein is CASSRTLTGATDTQYF.

V and J are TRBV5-1 and TRBJ1-2; D is undetermined. The germline CDR1 and CDR2 sequences are SGHRS and YFSETQ. The V and J ends lost 0 bases and 4 bases respectively, with 7 bases between them. The length of the CDR3 is 13 residues. For the CDR3, the DNA is TGCGCCAGCAGCTTGGGACACCTCTATGGCTACACCTTC. It translates to CASSLGHLYGYTF.

CDR3 DNA: TGCGCCAGCAGCCAATTGAGGGCGGAAAAACTGTTTTTT. This codes for CASSQLRAEKLFF. The rearrangement uses TRBV4-1 and TRBJ1-4, with D unresolved. The CDR3 covers 13 residues. V lost 2 bases to trimming and J lost 8 bases, with 9 bases between them. Germline values: CDR1 MGHRA, CDR2 YSYEKL.

The chain joins TRBV5-4 to TRBJ2-7; TRBD2 agrees at 13 bases. Germline V gene lookup returns CDR1 SGHNT and CDR2 YYREEE (reference sequence). The CDR3 loop spans 14 amino acids. V lost 4 bases to trimming and J lost 4 bases; unmatched junction nucleotides: 2. The CDR3 nucleotides are TGTGCCAGCAGCGAGACTAGCGGGAGGTACGAGCAGTACTTC. Translating gives CASSETSGRYEQYF.

This rearrangement joins TRBV5-1 to TRBJ1-1; D gene unclear. This CDR3 contains 15 residues. The V gene's germline CDR1 is SGHRS and CDR2 YFSETQ. Trimming took off 4 bases at V and 1 base at J, with 14 bases between the two ends. CDR3 protein: CASSLSGNRNTEAFF. CDR3 sequence (DNA): TGCGCCAGCAGCCTATCAGGCAACAGGAACACTGAAGCTTTCTTT.

The V call is TRBV3-1 (or the pseudogene TRBV3-2), the J call TRBJ1-1, with a tentative D call TRBD1 (6 bases). Looked up from germline, CDR1 is LGHDT and CDR2 is YNNKEL (reference sequence). The CDR3 is 16 residues long. With 0 bases removed from V and 6 bases from J, the gap between germline ends came to 17 bases. CDR3 coding DNA: TGTGCCAGCAGCCAAGAAACAGGGCTAGGGAGGGCTGAAGCTTTCTTT. Translated, it gives CASSQETGLGRAEAFF.

This sequence joins TRBV2 and TRBJ2-3, with 9 bases that match TRBD2. Trimming removed 6 bases from V and 4 bases from J; junction bases left unmatched: 11. Germline V gene data show CDR1 as SNHLY and CDR2 as FYNNEI. The CDR3 extends over 16 amino acids. CDR3 DNA: TGTGCCAGCAGCCCAAGGGCGGGGGGGCCCCCAGATACGCAGTATTTT. This gives the protein CASSPRAGGPPDTQYF. Filled out from reference TRBV2 and TRBJ2-3, the complete variable domain reads EPEVTQTPSHQVTQMGQEVILRCVPISNHLYFYWYRQILGQKVEFLVSFYNNEISEKSEIFDDQFSVERPDGSNFTLKIRSTKLEDSAMYFCASSPRAGGPPDTQYFGPGTRLTVL.